Listed here are 10 T cell receptor beta chains from one sample, sequenced in a study of neurological immune-mediated disorders. TCRdb fed the 5' RACE reads into MiXCR, producing one record per CDR3 protein. The sample gives more than 50,000 distinct CDR3 sequences, 9.5% to 12% of which show up once; about 1.7% is in the top ten. The sequenced sample consisted of PBMCs. These receptors were obtained from a man between 60 and 75 years old in good health.

There are many counts of this clonotype. The chain is built from TRBV7-8 and TRBJ1-6; D not resolved. Per the germline V gene, CDR1 is SGHVS and CDR2 is FQNEAQ. Trimming stripped 1 base from V and 6 bases from J, with 4 bases between. This CDR3 is 13 amino acids long. The CDR3 nucleotides read TGTGCCAGCAGCTTAGAGGCTAATTCACCCCTCCACTTT. Translated: CASSLEANSPLHF.

In its sample, this clonotype was seen many times. This chain uses TRBV5-1 with TRBJ1-6; D might be TRBD1 (5 bases). The CDR3 loop spans 15 amino acids. The V and J ends lost 3 bases and 13 bases respectively, with 20 bases between them. CDR1 is SGHRS, CDR2 YFSETQ, per germline. The CDR3 DNA sequence: TGCGCCAGCAGCTGGGGAGAGGGGTCTGGGGATCCCCTCCACTTT. Its translation: CASSWGEGSGDPLHF. The entire variable domain, with the rest obtained from reference TRBV5-1 and TRBJ1-6, is as follows: KAGVTQTPRYLIKTRGQQVTLSCSPISGHRSVSWYQQTPGQGLQFLFEYFSETQRNKGNFPGRFSGRQFSNSRSEMNVSTLELGDSALYLCASSWGEGSGDPLHFGNGTRLTVT.

This clonotype has a count of ten or more. V and J are TRBV5-5 and TRBJ2-1; TRBD2 is a possible D gene (5 bases). The ends were cut back, 2 bases at V and 0 bases at J, with 9 bases in the middle. CDR1 is SGHKS and CDR2 is YYEKEE in the germline V gene (reference sequence). This CDR3 comprises 15 residues. CDR3 residues: CASSFQRSSYNEQFF. The CDR3 region has the DNA TGTGCCAGCAGCTTCCAGCGGAGCTCCTACAATGAGCAGTTCTTC.

This clonotype was seen ten or more times. The chain combines TRBV20-1 with TRBJ2-5, with 10 bases aligning to TRBD2. Germline CDR1 is DFQATT and CDR2 is SNEGSKA (reference sequence). CDR3 length: 16 residues. J gave up 2 bases and V 6 bases, and 12 bases lay outside the gene matches. CDR3 region: CSAIGSSGGRQETQYF. CDR3 DNA: TGCAGTGCCATAGGGTCTAGCGGGGGCCGTCAAGAGACCCAGTACTTC.

This clonotype was observed many times. J is TRBJ1-4 and V is TRBV12-3 or TRBV12-4, with a possible D match to TRBD1 (6 bases). Trimming stripped 6 bases from V and 5 bases from J, with 13 bases between. This CDR3 region has 14 residues. This CDR3 is CASRNREENEKLFF. The CDR3 DNA sequence: TGTGCCAGCAGGAACAGGGAGGAGAATGAAAAACTGTTTTTT.

This clonotype has a count of ten or more. The chain combines TRBV20-1 with TRBJ1-4, with TRBD1 matching 8 bases. Trimming took 4 bases from V and 0 from J; bases not matched to a gene: 7. The CDR3 contains 16 residues. Germline-derived CDR1 and CDR2 are DFQATT and SNEGSKA (reference sequence). Written as DNA, the CDR3 is TGCAGTGCTACCCGGACAGGGTTCGCAACTAATGAAAAACTGTTTTTT. Protein sequence: CSATRTGFATNEKLFF.

Concerning this clonotype itself: A much bigger clone sits one base away, suggesting this may be a read error. No conserved phenylalanine or tryptophan ends this CDR3, so it is likely a read error. Because the CDR3's place on the DNA is in doubt, the DNA is left out and the CDR3 is given as listed by TCRdb. The chain carries TRBV6-2 or TRBV6-3 and TRBJ1-2. The germline CDR1 and CDR2 sequences are MNHEY and SVGEGT. The CDR3 is 12 amino acids long, termini counted. This CDR3 is CASSYGSSTPSL.

This clonotype was picked up many times. The rearrangement uses TRBV20-1 and TRBJ2-4, with 8 bases fitting TRBD1. The V gene's germline CDR1 is DFQATT and CDR2 SNEGSKA (reference sequence). Trimming removed 5 bases from V and 3 bases from J; junction bases left unmatched: 18. This CDR3 comprises 18 residues. The CDR3 DNA is TGCAGTGCTCAGCCGGGACAGGTTAACAGAGCCTTCAAAAACATTCAGTACTTC. Translation: CSAQPGQVNRAFKNIQYF.

This clonotype was seen ten or more times. This chain connects TRBV29-1 to TRBJ2-1, with 8 bases lining up with TRBD2. V shed 1 base and J 7 bases; nucleotides not matched to a gene: 9. This CDR3 region has 15 residues. Looked up from germline, CDR1 is SQVTM and CDR2 is ANQGSEA. Here the CDR3 DNA reads TGCAGCGTTGAAGCGAGCGGGGGCCTCGGGAATGAGCAGTTCTTC. This sequence encodes CSVEASGGLGNEQFF.

The chain combines TRBV28 with TRBJ1-6; no clear D. Germline loops: CDR1 MDHEN, CDR2 SYDVKM. The CDR3 extends over 15 amino acids. Trimming shortened V by 2 bases and J by 10 bases, and 15 bases separated the two germline ends. CDR3 sequence (DNA): TGTGCCAGCAGTTTAGGAGCCAGGCGGCAATCACCCCTCCACTTT. Its protein product is CASSLGARRQSPLHF.